The TCR beta chain under discussion was sequenced for a study of blood T cells in healthy people across ages. Primers used in a second PCR of roughly 6 to 11 cycles were a sample-barcoded 5' primer and a J-beta primer mix. TCRdb redid the calling of the 5' RACE reads with MiXCR, one entry per CDR3 protein. The sample lists about 800,000 distinct CDR3 sequences, 25% occurring once. Germline V gene sequence: CDR1 ENHRY, CDR2 SYGVKD. The CDR3 runs 14 residues. V lost 4 bases and J lost 7, with 13 bases in between. These data were also reused for a study on T cells of mothers and their children.

This TCR was recovered from a boy younger than 18 in good health. This chain connects TRBV10-3 to TRBJ2-2, with D possibly TRBD1 on 5 matching bases. The sample comprised blood. As DNA, the CDR3 is TGTGCCATCAGTGGGGGCCTACTCGACGGGGAGCTGTTTTTT. Translation: CAISGGLLDGELFF.